In its sample, the clone carrying this T cell receptor beta chain was seen a few times. Amplification of TCR beta CDR3 regions used RNA as the template. A set of HTBI primers served as the primers for a first-round RT-PCR of the TCR CDR3. TCRdb used MiXCR to reprocess the multiplex PCR reads, holding one entry per CDR3 protein. Of 500,000 to 600,000 distinct CDR3 sequences in the sample, about 45% were seen once. The data originate from a study of T cells in Graves' hyperthyroidism and ophthalmopathy. This CDR3 spans 15 amino acids. The germline gives CDR1 ENHRY, CDR2 SYGVKD. V was clipped by 2 bases and J by 2 bases, with 13 bases between them.

The source of this sequence is an adult woman with Graves' disease, either hyperthyroidism or ophthalmopathy (not recorded which). This rearrangement joins TRBV10-3 to TRBJ2-7; the D gene is possibly TRBD2 (6 bases). The sample consisted of peripheral blood or thyroid tissue (not recorded which). The CDR3 protein is CAISEATGTPYEQYF. In nucleotides, the CDR3 is TGTGCCATCAGTGAGGCGACCGGGACTCCCTACGAGCAGTACTTC.